The rows below give T cell receptor beta chains drawn from one sample of a study of CD8 T cells in Susac syndrome. TCRdb processed the immunoSEQ multiplex PCR reads anew with MiXCR; each CDR3 protein has one entry. The sample records about 100,000 distinct CDR3 sequences, 95% being singletons. The specimen sequenced was CD8+ T cells from PBMCs. The receptors here all came from a human donor with Susac syndrome. The CDR3 runs from the conserved cysteine through the conserved F or W. Fields, in order: D gene, J gene, V gene, clone size, CDR3 protein, CDR3 DNA. D genes are given only for firm matches. Only some rows state a clone size, as once, few, many or a class for expanded clones.

D: -; J: TRBJ1-6; V: TRBV3-1; size: once; CDR3: CASRGVDNSPLHF; DNA: TGTGCAAGCAGGGGCGTCGATAATTCACCCCTCCACTTT
D: -; J: TRBJ1-5; V: TRBV6-6; size: -; CDR3: CASSMTGLNQPQHF; DNA: TGTGCCAGCAGCATGACAGGTCTCAATCAGCCCCAGCATTTT
D: -; J: TRBJ2-7; V: TRBV6-1; size: -; CDR3: CASSAGTHYEQYF; DNA: TGTGCCAGCAGCGCCGGGACACACTACGAGCAGTACTTC
D: TRBD2; J: TRBJ2-2; V: TRBV19; size: -; CDR3: CASKPGLDFTGELFF; DNA: TGTGCCAGTAAGCCGGGACTAGATTTTACCGGGGAGCTGTTTTTT
D: TRBD1; J: TRBJ2-2; V: TRBV2; size: -; CDR3: CASRQGEAGELFF; DNA: TGTGCCAGCCGACAGGGGGAGGCCGGGGAGCTGTTTTTT
D: -; J: TRBJ2-1; V: TRBV3-1; size: -; CDR3: CASSQYRDSTYNEQFF; DNA: TGTGCCAGCAGCCAGTACCGGGACTCGACCTACAATGAGCAGTTCTTC
D: -; J: TRBJ2-5; V: TRBV7-9; size: once; CDR3: CASLTQETQYF; DNA: TGTGCCAGCCTCACACAAGAGACCCAGTACTTC
D: -; J: TRBJ1-2; V: TRBV29-1; size: -; CDR3: CSVLRVEDGYTF; DNA: TGCAGCGTGCTCAGGGTGGAGGATGGCTACACCTTC
D: -; J: TRBJ2-5; V: TRBV10-3; size: -; CDR3: CAIGQGSETQYF; DNA: TGTGCCATCGGGCAGGGATCGGAGACCCAGTACTTC
D: -; J: TRBJ1-6; V: TRBV4-1; size: -; CDR3: CASSQVGAGGPDSPLHF; DNA: TGCGCCAGCAGCCAAGTAGGTGCCGGCGGTCCCGATTCACCCCTCCACTTT
D: -; J: TRBJ1-5; V: TRBV2; size: -; CDR3: CASSWQGTLNQPQHF; DNA: TGTGCCAGCAGTTGGCAGGGCACCCTCAATCAGCCCCAGCATTTT
D: -; J: TRBJ2-6; V: TRBV29-1; size: -; CDR3: CSVLAPSGANVLTF; DNA: TGCAGCGTATTGGCCCCCTCTGGGGCCAACGTCCTGACTTTC
D: -; J: TRBJ2-5; V: TRBV12-3/TRBV12-4; size: -; CDR3: CASSRTTGRIQETQYF; DNA: TGTGCCAGCAGTAGAACGACAGGGAGGATCCAAGAGACCCAGTACTTC
D: -; J: TRBJ1-2; V: TRBV5-1; size: -; CDR3: CASSLEGEIYGYTF; DNA: TGCGCCAGCAGCTTGGAAGGGGAGATCTATGGCTACACCTTC
D: TRBD2; J: TRBJ2-3; V: TRBV4-1; size: -; CDR3: CASRNSGGAADTQYF; DNA: TGCGCCAGCAGAAATAGCGGGGGGGCGGCAGATACGCAGTATTTT